This T cell receptor beta chain was sequenced for a study of blood T cell repertoires in COVID-19. About the research overall: Samples representing acute and convalescent COVID-19 were sourced from the United States, Italy and Spain.

Original methodology: Amplification with reference gene primers provided the estimates of nucleated cell counts. Sequenced by immunoSEQ multiplex PCR; TCRdb stores in-frame clones only, minus some. V and J calls and clone size follow that table, whereas D and trimming were derived from the DNA. The sample has fewer than 200,000 clones; about 80% are singletons. CDR3 length equals 14 residues. The germline gives CDR1 SNHLY, CDR2 FYNNEI. V lost 4 bases and J 7 bases, leaving 14 bases between the germline ends. Cohort allocation depended upon clinical history that participants reported. Two negative PCRs, clearance, or symptom resolution had been documented for recovered Cohort 3 donors.

The chain links TRBV2 to TRBJ1-3, with D possibly matching TRBD1 (5 bases). Sample: PBMCs or T cells enriched from blood (not recorded which). The sequence was obtained from a man in his fifties or sixties who had recovered from COVID-19. The CDR3 sequence is CASSGQRNSNTIYF. The CDR3 coding sequence is TGTGCCAGCAGTGGACAGCGTAATTCCAACACCATATATTTT.